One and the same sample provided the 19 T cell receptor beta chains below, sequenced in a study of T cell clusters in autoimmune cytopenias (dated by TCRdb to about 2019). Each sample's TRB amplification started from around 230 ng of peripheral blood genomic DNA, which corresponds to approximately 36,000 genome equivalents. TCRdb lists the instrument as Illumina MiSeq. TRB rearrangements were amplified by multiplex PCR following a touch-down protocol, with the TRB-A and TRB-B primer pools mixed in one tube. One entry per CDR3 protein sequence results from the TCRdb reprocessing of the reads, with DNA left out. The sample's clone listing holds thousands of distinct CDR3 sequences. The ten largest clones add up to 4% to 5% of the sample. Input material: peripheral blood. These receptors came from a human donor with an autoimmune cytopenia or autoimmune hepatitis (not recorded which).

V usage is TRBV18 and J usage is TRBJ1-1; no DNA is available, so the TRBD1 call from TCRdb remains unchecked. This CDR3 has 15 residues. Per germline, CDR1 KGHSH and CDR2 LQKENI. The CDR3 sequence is CASSPQRGEITEAFF.

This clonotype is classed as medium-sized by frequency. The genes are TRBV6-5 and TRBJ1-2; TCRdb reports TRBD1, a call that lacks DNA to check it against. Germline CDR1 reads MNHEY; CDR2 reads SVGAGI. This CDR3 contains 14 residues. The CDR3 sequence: CASRPPRAAGGYTF.

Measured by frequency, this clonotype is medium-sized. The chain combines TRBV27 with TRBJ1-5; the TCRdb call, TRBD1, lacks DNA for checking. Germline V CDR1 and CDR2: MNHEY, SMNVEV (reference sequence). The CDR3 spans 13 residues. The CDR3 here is CASSPGTHQPQHF.

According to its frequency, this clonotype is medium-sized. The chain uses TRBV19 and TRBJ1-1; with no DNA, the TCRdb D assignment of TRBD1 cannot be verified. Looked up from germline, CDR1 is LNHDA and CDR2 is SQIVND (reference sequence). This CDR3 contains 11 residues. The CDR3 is CASLGGTEAFF.

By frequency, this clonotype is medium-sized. Here the CDR3 reads CATSMMGQRNYGYTF. V and J are TRBV15 and TRBJ1-2; TCRdb outputs TRBD1, but without DNA this stays unchecked. Germline loops: CDR1 LNHNV, CDR2 YYDKDF (reference sequence). The CDR3 has 15 residues. Variable domain in full (rest from reference TRBV15 and TRBJ1-2): DAMVIQNPRYQVTQFGKPVTLSCSQTLNHNVMYWYQQKSSQAPKLLFHYYDKDFNNEADTPDNFQSRRPNTSFCFLDIRSPGLGDTAMYLCATSMMGQRNYGYTFGSGTRLTVV.

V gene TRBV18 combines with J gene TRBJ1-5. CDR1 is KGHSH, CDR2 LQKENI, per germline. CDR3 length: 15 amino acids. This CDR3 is CASSHTRDSNQPQHF. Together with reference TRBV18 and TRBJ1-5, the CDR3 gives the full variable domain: NAGVMQNPRHLVRRRGQEARLRCSPMKGHSHVYWYRQLPEEGLKFMVYLQKENIIDESGMPKERFSAEFPKEGPSILRIQQVVRGDSAAYFCASSHTRDSNQPQHFGDGTRLSIL.

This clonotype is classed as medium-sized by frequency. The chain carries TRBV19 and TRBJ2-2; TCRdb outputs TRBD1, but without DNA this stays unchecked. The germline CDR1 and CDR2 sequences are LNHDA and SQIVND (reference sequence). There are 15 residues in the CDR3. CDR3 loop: CASQTGTGVTGELFF.

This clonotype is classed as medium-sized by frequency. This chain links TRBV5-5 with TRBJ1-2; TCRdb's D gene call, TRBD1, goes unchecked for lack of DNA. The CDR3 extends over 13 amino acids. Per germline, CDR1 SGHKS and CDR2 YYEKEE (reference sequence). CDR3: CASRPAGDYGYTF.

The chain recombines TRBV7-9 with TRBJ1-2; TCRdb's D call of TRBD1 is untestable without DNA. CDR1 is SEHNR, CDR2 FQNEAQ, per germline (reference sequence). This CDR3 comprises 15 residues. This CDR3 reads CASSPRTPKNYGYTF.

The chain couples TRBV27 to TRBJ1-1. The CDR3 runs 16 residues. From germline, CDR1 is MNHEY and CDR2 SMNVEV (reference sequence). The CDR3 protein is CASSLEGTLSYTEAFF.

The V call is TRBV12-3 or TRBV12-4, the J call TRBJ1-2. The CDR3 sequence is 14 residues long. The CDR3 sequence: CASSLKGAYDGYTF.

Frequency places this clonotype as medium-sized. CDR3 sequence: CASSPPKRDVAGELFF. The chain has TRBV18 and TRBJ2-2; absent DNA, TCRdb's TRBD2 call cannot be checked. Per germline, CDR1 KGHSH and CDR2 LQKENI. This CDR3 has 16 amino acids.

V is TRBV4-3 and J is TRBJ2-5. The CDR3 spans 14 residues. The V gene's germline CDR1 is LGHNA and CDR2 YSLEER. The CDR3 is CASSQDPAEGTQYF.

CDR3 sequence reads: CASSQGLAVGADTQYF. The rearrangement links TRBV5-6 to TRBJ2-3; no DNA is available, so the TRBD2 call from TCRdb remains unchecked. Germline-derived CDR1 and CDR2 are SGHDT and YYEEEE. The CDR3 is 16 residues long. The complete variable domain, with remaining parts taken from reference TRBV5-6 and TRBJ2-3, reads DAGVTQSPTHLIKTRGQQVTLRCSPKSGHDTVSWYQQALGQGPQFIFQYYEEEERQRGNFPDRFSGHQFPNYSSELNVNALLLGDSALYLCASSQGLAVGADTQYFGPGTRLTVL.

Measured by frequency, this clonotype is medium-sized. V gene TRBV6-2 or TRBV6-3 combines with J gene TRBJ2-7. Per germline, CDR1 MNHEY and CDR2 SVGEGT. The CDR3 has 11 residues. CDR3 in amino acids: CASSRNYEQYF.

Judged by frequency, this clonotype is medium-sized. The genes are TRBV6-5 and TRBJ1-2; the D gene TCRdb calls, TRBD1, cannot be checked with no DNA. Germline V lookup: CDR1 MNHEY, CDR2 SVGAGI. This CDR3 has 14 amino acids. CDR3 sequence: CASSLRETNYGYTF.

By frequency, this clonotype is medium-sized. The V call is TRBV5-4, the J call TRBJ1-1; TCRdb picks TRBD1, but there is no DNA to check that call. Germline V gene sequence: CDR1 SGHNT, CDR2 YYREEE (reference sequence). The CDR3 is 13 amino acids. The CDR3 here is CASSTDRAWIAFF. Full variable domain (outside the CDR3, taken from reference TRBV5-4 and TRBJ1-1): ETGVTQSPTHLIKTRGQQVTLRCSSQSGHNTVSWYQQALGQGPQFIFQYYREEENGRGNFPPRFSGLQFPNYSSELNVNALELDDSALYLCASSTDRAWIAFFGQGTRLTVV.

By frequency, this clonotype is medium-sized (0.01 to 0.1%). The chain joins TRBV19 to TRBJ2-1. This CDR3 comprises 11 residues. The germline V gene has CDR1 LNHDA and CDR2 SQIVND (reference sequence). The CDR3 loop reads CASSDRFEQFF. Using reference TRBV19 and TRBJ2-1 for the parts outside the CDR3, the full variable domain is DGGITQSPKYLFRKEGQNVTLSCEQNLNHDAMYWYRQDPGQGLRLIYYSQIVNDFQKGDIAEGYSVSREKKESFPLTVTSAQKNPTAFYLCASSDRFEQFFGPGTRLTVL.

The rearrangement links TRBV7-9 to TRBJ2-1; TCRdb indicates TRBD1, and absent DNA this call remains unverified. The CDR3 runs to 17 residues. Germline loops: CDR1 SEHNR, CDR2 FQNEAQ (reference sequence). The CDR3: CASSLVPGAGGYNEQFF.